The entry that follows covers one T cell receptor beta chain sequence. These data belong to a study of blood T cell repertoires in COVID-19. As for the study in general: Acute and convalescent COVID-19 specimens originated in the United States, Italy and Spain. PBMCs, B-cell-depleted T cells, or T cells were the source of the cDNA or gDNA that made up the material.

This CDR3 is 16 amino acids long. Germline-derived CDR1 and CDR2 are LNHDA and SQIVND (reference sequence). Trimming cost V 2 bases and J 1 base; bases outside gene matches: 6. As originally analysed: The authors estimated nucleated cell counts from reference gene primer amplification. The protocol was immunoSEQ multiplex PCR, while the TCRdb copy is restricted to in-frame clones and leaves out a portion. Clone size and the V and J calls come from that table; the DNA yielded D and trimming. The sample comprises over 120,000 clones, roughly 80% of which are singletons, and 3.5% to 4.5% rests with the top ten.

This TCR came from a woman in her sixties or seventies with acute or convalescent COVID-19. The sample taken for sequencing was peripheral blood. V usage is TRBV19 and J usage is TRBJ2-5; TRBD2 matches 8 bases. CDR3 in amino acids: CASSIRELAAQETQYF. DNA of the CDR3: TGTGCCAGTAGTATACGTGAACTAGCGGCCCAAGAGACCCAGTACTTC.